The 6 T cell receptor beta chains below were found in one sample sequenced in a study of T cell responses to AZD1222 COVID-19 vaccine (dated by TCRdb to the early 2020s). The library was made by the immunoSEQ multiplex PCR assay. TCRdb limited this immuneACCESS table to in-frame rearrangements with V and J called. A share of clones is missing; checked studies link under half to unresolved V genes, and the rest is unexplained. Counted in this sample were some 140,000 clones; 92% of them appeared once. About 3% of the sample is held by the ten biggest clonotypes. Explained via the paper, the time point label denotes: baseline before first vaccination. The specimen comprised peripheral blood, sampled on day 0 of AZD1222 vaccination. These receptors originate from an adult in good health.

This rearrangement joins TRBV5-6 to TRBJ2-7, with TRBD2 matching over 13 bases. CDR1 and CDR2 from the germline V gene are SGHDT and YYEEEE. The CDR3 sequence is 18 residues long. V was clipped by 3 bases and J by 4 bases; unmatched bases: 13. CDR3 DNA: TGTGCCAGCAGCTCACCTGGACTAGCGGGAGTTTTCGGGTACGAGCAGTACTTC. Its protein product is CASSSPGLAGVFGYEQYF.

The chain uses TRBV28 and TRBJ2-7; a weak D match, TRBD2 (5 bases). The CDR3 length is 14 residues. The V end lost 5 bases, the J end lost 6 bases, and 17 bases lay between the germline ends. Germline values: CDR1 MDHEN, CDR2 SYDVKM. The CDR3 coding sequence is TGTGCCAGCAGTCAAATCTTGGACCTAGCCGAGCAGTACTTC. Translation gives CASSQILDLAEQYF.

The rearrangement joins TRBV7-3 to TRBJ2-5; no clear D. The germline gives CDR1 SGHTA, CDR2 FQGTGA. This CDR3 has 13 amino acids. Trimming cost V 6 bases and J 4 bases, with 12 bases left between them. The CDR3 protein is CASSRFPLETQYF. The CDR3 bases are TGTGCCAGCAGTCGTTTTCCTCTAGAGACCCAGTACTTC. The whole variable domain, remainder taken from reference TRBV7-3 and TRBJ2-5, is GAGVSQTPSNKVTEKGKYVELRCDPISGHTALYWYRQSLGQGPEFLIYFQGTGAADDSGLPNDRFFAVRPEGSVSTLKIQRTERGDSAVYLCASSRFPLETQYFGPGTRLLVL.

The V gene is TRBV5-1, the J gene TRBJ2-1; no firm D call. There are 13 residues in the CDR3. Deletions cut 2 bases from V and 5 bases from J, with 8 bases between. Germline CDR1 reads SGHRS; CDR2 reads YFSETQ. CDR3 nucleotide sequence: TGCGCCAGCAGCTTTTCGGCTAACAATGAGCAGTTCTTC. Translation gives CASSFSANNEQFF.

The chain has TRBV27 and TRBJ1-2; possible D gene TRBD1, 6 bases. Germline V lookup: CDR1 MNHEY, CDR2 SMNVEV (reference sequence). V was pared by 2 bases and J by 4 bases, with 20 bases between. CDR3 length: 17 residues. The CDR3 bases are TGTGCCAGCAGTTTAGGAACCGGGGGCGCCGGCGGCTATGGCTACACCTTC. It yields the protein CASSLGTGGAGGYGYTF.

The chain recombines TRBV5-6 with TRBJ2-3; TRBD1 matches at 11 bases. The germline CDR1 and CDR2 sequences are SGHDT and YYEEEE. The CDR3 runs to 16 residues. V was clipped by 2 bases and J by 2 bases; unmatched bases: 4. The CDR3 coding sequence is TGTGCCAGCAGCTTCCGGACAGGGGGCTTCACAGATACGCAGTATTTT. It is translated as CASSFRTGGFTDTQYF.